A single sample is the source of the 5 T cell receptor beta chains below, sequenced in a study of cytomegalovirus exposure and HLA in healthy donors. 13 Jbeta primers and 60 Vbeta primers were used for the PCR. Method: immunoSEQ multiplex PCR; TCRdb's copy keeps in-frame clones and lacks some. The sample gives roughly 180,000 clones, 78% of which show up once; about 3.1% is in the top ten. Sequencing was done on a sample of PBMCs. Source of these receptors: a female donor in good health and CMV-seronegative.

The chain links TRBV4-1 to TRBJ2-3; 9 nucleotides line up with TRBD2. This CDR3 comprises 15 residues. Per the germline V gene, CDR1 is MGHRA and CDR2 is YSYEKL. V dropped 2 bases and J dropped 2; count of bases not matched to a gene: 2. CDR3 nucleotide sequence: TGCGCCAGCAGCCAATTAGCGGGGGCCACAGATACGCAGTATTTT. It is translated as CASSQLAGATDTQYF.

This chain joins TRBV7-8 and TRBJ2-3, with D possibly TRBD1 on 6 matching bases. The germline gives CDR1 SGHVS, CDR2 FQNEAQ. The CDR3 runs 16 residues. V dropped 5 bases and J dropped 1 base, with 16 bases sitting between them. CDR3 region: CASSPRTVLRTDTQYF. CDR3 nucleotide sequence: TGTGCCAGCAGCCCACGGACAGTCCTTCGCACAGATACGCAGTATTTT.

This clone was detected only a few times. The germline gene is not matched at one end of the junction; a read error may be the cause. The genes are TRBV7-9 and TRBJ1-5; D is possibly TRBD1 (5 bases). CDR3 length: 16 residues. Germline-derived CDR1 and CDR2 are SEHNR and FQNEAQ (reference sequence). The DNA of the CDR3 is TGTTCCAGCAGCGTAGCCGGGACTCCAGTCAATCAGCCCCAGCATTTT. This gives the protein CSSSVAGTPVNQPQHF.

The chain couples TRBV5-1 to TRBJ1-1; D is possibly TRBD1 (6 bases). Per germline, CDR1 SGHRS and CDR2 YFSETQ. The V end was cut by 6 bases, the J end by 1 base, with 13 bases between. The CDR3 consists of 14 residues. For the CDR3, the DNA is TGCGCCAGCATCGGGAGGACAGAGAACACTGAAGCTTTCTTT. Its translation: CASIGRTENTEAFF.

As regards this clone: Other DNA sequences in the sample encode the same CDR3. The gene calls are TRBV5-1 and TRBJ1-3; D remains ambiguous. Per germline, CDR1 SGHRS and CDR2 YFSETQ. The CDR3 loop spans 14 amino acids. The V end was cut by 0 bases, the J end by 0 bases, with 4 bases between. The CDR3 sequence is CASSLDGSGNTIYF. DNA of the CDR3: TGCGCCAGCAGCTTGGACGGCTCTGGAAACACCATATATTTT.